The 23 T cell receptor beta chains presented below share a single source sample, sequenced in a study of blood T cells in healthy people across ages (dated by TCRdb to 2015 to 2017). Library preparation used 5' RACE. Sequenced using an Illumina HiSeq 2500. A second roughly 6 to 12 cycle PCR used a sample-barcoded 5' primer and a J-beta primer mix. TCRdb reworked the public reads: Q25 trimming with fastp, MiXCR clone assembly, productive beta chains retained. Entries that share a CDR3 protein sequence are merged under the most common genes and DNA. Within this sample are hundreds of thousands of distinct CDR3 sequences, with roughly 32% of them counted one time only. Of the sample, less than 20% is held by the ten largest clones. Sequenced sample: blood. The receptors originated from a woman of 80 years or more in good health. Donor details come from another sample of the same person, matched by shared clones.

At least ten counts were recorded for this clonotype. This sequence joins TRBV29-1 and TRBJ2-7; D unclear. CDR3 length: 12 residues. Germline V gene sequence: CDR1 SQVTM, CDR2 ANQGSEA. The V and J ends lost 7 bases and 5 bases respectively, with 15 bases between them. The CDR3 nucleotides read TGCAGCGCCCGGAGATCTGGGGACGAGCAGTACTTC. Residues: CSARRSGDEQYF.

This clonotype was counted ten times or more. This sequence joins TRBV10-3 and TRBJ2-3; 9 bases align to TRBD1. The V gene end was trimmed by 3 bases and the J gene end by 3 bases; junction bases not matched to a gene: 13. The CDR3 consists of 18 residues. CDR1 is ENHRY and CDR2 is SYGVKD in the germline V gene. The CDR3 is CAISETLSQGAQTDTQYF. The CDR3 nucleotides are TGTGCCATCAGTGAAACCCTTTCACAGGGGGCGCAGACAGATACGCAGTATTTT.

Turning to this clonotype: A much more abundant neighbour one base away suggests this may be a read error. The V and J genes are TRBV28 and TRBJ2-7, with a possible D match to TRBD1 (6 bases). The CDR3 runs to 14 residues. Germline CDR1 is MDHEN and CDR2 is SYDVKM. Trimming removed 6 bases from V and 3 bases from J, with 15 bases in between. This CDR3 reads CASRTRTVNYEQYF. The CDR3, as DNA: TGTGCCAGCAGGACACGGACAGTAAACTACGAGCAGTACTTC.

The CDR3 loop reads CASSPGRVTEAFF. Here the CDR3 DNA reads TGTGCCAGCTCACCGGGCAGGGTCACTGAAGCTTTCTTT. V is TRBV18 and J is TRBJ1-1; TRBD1 might be the D (5 bases). The germline V and J ends were trimmed by 3 bases and 4 bases, with 9 bases remaining between them. Germline assignment: CDR1 KGHSH and CDR2 LQKENI. The CDR3 loop spans 13 amino acids. Variable domain in full (rest from reference TRBV18 and TRBJ1-1): NAGVMQNPRHLVRRRGQEARLRCSPMKGHSHVYWYRQLPEEGLKFMVYLQKENIIDESGMPKERFSAEFPKEGPSILRIQQVVRGDSAAYFCASSPGRVTEAFFGQGTRLTVV.

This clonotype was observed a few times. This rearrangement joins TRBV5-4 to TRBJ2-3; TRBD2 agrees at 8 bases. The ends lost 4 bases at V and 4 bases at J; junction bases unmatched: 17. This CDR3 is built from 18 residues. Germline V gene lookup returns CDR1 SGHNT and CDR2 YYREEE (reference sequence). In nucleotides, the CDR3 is TGTGCCAGCAGCCCCGCCGGGACTAGGGTCCGTGTGTCAGATACGCAGTATTTT. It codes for CASSPAGTRVRVSDTQYF.

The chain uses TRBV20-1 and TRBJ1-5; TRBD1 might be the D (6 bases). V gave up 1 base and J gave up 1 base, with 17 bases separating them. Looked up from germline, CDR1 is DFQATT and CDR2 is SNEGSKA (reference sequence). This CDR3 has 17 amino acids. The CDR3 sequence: CSARGQGTGWSNQPQHF. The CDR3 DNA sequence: TGCAGTGCTAGAGGGCAGGGGACTGGGTGGAGCAATCAGCCCCAGCATTTT.

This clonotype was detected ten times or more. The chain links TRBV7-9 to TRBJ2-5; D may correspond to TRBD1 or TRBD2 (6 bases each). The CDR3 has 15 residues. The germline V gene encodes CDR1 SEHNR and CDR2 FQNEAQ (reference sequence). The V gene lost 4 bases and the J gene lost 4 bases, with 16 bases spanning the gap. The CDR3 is CASSSLGGGGETQYF. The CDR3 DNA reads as TGTGCCAGCAGCTCTCTTGGTGGAGGGGGAGAGACCCAGTACTTC.

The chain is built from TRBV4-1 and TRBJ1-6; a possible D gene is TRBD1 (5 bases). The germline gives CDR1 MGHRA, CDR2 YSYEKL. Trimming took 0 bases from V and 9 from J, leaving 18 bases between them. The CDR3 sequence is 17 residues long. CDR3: CASSQDFLARAGSPLHF. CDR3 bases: TGCGCCAGCAGCCAAGATTTCCTGGCCAGGGCGGGTTCACCCCTCCACTTT.

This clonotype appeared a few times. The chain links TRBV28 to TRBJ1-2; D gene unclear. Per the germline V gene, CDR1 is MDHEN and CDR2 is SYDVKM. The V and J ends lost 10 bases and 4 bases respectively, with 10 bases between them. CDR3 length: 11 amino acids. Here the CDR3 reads CATTVAYGYTF. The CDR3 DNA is TGTGCCACGACCGTTGCCTATGGCTACACCTTC.

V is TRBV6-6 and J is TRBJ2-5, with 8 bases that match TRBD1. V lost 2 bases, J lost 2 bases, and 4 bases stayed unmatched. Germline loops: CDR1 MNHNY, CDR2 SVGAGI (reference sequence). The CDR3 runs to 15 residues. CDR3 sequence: CASSYAGQDQETQYF. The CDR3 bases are TGTGCCAGCAGTTACGCGGGACAGGATCAAGAGACCCAGTACTTC.

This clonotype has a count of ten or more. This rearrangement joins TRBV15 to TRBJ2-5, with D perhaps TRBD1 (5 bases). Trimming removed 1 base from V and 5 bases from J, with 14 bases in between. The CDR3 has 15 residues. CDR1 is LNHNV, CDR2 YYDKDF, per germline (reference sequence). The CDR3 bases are TGTGCCACCAGCAGAGCACAGGCGTCGGCGGAGACCCAGTACTTC. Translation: CATSRAQASAETQYF.

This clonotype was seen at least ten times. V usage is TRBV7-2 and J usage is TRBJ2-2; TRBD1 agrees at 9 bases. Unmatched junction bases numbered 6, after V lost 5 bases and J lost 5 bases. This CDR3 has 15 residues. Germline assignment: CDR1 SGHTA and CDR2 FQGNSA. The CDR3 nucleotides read TGTGCCAGCAGCCGGGGACAGGGTAGAACCGGGGAGCTGTTTTTT. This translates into CASSRGQGRTGELFF.

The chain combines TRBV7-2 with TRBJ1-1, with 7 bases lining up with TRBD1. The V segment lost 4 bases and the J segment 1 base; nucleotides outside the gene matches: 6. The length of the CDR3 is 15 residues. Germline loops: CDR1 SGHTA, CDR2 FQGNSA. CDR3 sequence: CASSYWTGKNTEAFF. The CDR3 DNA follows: TGTGCCAGCAGCTATTGGACAGGCAAGAACACTGAAGCTTTCTTT.

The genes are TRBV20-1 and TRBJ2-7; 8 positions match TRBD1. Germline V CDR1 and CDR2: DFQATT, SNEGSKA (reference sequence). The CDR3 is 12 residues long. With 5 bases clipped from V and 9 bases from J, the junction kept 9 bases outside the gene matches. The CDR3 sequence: CSAAGQGAGQYF. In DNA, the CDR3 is TGCAGTGCTGCTGGACAGGGAGCGGGGCAGTACTTC.

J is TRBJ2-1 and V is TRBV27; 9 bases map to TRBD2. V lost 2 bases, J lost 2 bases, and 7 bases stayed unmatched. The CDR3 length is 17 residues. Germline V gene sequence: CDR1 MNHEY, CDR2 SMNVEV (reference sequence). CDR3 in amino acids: CASSLRSAGGAYNEQFF. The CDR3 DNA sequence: TGTGCCAGCAGTTTAAGGTCGGCGGGGGGGGCCTACAATGAGCAGTTCTTC.

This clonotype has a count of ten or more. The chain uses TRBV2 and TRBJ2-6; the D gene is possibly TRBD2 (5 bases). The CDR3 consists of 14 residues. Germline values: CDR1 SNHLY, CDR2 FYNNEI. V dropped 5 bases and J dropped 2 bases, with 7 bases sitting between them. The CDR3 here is CASSTSTGANVLTF. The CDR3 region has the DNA TGTGCCAGCAGTACTAGTACTGGGGCCAACGTCCTGACTTTC.

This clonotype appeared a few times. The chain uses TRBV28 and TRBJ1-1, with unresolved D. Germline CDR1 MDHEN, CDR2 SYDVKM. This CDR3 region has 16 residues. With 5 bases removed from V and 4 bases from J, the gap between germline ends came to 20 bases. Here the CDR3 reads CASSAKGPSGPTEAFF. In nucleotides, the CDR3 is TGTGCCAGCAGTGCGAAAGGACCCAGTGGCCCCACTGAAGCTTTCTTT. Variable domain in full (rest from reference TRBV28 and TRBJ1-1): DVKVTQSSRYLVKRTGEKVFLECVQDMDHENMFWYRQDPGLGLRLIYFSYDVKMKEKGDIPEGYSVSREKKERFSLILESASTNQTSMYLCASSAKGPSGPTEAFFGQGTRLTVV.

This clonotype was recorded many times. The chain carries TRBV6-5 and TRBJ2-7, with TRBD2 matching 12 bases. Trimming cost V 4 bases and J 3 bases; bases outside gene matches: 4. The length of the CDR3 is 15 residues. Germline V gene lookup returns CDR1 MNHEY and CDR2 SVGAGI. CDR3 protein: CASSSTSGGHYEQYF. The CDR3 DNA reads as TGTGCCAGCAGTTCGACTAGCGGGGGCCACTACGAGCAGTACTTC.

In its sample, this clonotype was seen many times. The CDR3 is CASSLGIAGPEYQETQYF. CDR3 DNA: TGTGCCAGCAGCTTAGGGATAGCGGGGCCGGAATATCAAGAGACCCAGTACTTC. V and J are TRBV11-1 and TRBJ2-5; 8 bases match TRBD2. The CDR3 contains 18 residues. J lost 2 bases, V lost 1 base, and 12 bases had no gene match. CDR1 and CDR2 (germline): SGHAT, FQDESV (reference sequence).

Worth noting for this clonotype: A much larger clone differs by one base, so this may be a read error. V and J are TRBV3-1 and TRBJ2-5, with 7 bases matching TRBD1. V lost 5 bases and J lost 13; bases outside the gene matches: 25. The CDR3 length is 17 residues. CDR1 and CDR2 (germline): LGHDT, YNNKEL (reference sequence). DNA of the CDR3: TGTGCCAGCAGCTATTCCTCGACAGGGTTAAGGAACAATGAGCTGTACTTC. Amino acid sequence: CASSYSSTGLRNNELYF.

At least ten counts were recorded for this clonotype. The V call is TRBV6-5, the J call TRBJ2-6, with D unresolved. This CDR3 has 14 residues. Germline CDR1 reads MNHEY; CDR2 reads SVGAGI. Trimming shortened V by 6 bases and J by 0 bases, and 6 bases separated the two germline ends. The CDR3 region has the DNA TGTGCCAGCAGACGCGACTCTGGGGCCAACGTCCTGACTTTC. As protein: CASRRDSGANVLTF.

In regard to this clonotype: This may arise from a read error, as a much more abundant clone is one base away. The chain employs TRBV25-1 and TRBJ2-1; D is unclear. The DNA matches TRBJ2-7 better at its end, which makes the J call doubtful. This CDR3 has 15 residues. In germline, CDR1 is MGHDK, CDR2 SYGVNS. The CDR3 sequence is CASSTPDRVYNEQYF. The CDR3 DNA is TGTGCCAGCAGTACTCCTGACCGGGTCTACAATGAGCAGTACTTC.

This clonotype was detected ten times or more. The DNA of the CDR3 is TGTGCCAGCAGCTTGAACCCCAGGAATTCACCCCTCCACTTT. It codes for CASSLNPRNSPLHF. This rearrangement joins TRBV7-3 to TRBJ1-6, with D uncertain. V was trimmed by 3 bases and J by 7 bases, leaving 10 bases between them. Germline V gene sequence: CDR1 SGHTA, CDR2 FQGTGA. CDR3 length: 14 residues.